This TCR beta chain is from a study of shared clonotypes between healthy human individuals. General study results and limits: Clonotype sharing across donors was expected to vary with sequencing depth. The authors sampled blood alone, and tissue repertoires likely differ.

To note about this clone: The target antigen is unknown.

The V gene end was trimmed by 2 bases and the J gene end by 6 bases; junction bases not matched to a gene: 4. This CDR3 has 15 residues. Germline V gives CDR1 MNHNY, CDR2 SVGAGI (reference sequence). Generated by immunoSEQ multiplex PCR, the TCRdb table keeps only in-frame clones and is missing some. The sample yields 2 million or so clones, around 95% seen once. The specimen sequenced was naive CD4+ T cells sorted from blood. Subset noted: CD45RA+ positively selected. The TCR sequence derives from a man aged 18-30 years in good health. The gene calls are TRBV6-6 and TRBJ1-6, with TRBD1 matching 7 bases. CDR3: CASSYRTGANSPLHF. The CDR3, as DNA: TGTGCCAGCAGTTACAGGACAGGCGCTAATTCACCCCTCCACTTT.